This T cell receptor beta chain originates from a study of T-cell memory formation after mild COVID-19. Study information: TCR clusters were mostly confined to one donor each.

The CDR3 runs 15 residues. Between the trimmed V and J ends, which lost 0 bases and 1 base, there was a span of 9 bases. The germline CDR1 and CDR2 sequences are SEHNR and FQNEAQ (reference sequence). TCRdb called the 5' RACE reads again in MiXCR, with one record for every CDR3 protein. The sample consists of about 600,000 distinct CDR3 sequences, approximately 21% of them appearing once. Sequencing used PBMCs or a T cell subset sorted from them (not recorded which). The clonotype was recovered from an adult woman who had mild COVID-19 (a few samples of this study predate the infection). Cell type and time point are not known. V usage is TRBV7-9 and J usage is TRBJ2-5, with D perhaps TRBD1 or TRBD2 (5 bases each). The CDR3 DNA sequence: TGTGCCAGCAGCTTAGCTAGCGACAGCCAAGAGACCCAGTACTTC. Amino acid sequence: CASSLASDSQETQYF.